The clone carrying this TCR beta chain was observed many times. Time point here: newly diagnosed GD, antithyroid drugs for less than 3 months. PBMC RNA was the source of the TCR library. Building the TCR beta libraries relied on iRepertoire HTBI primers, and CDR3 regions underwent Arm-PCR. TCRdb itself ran the multiplex PCR reads through MiXCR, one entry per CDR3 protein. The sample holds about 470,000 distinct CDR3 sequences; about 16% are singletons and the top ten take roughly a sixth. This CDR3 region has 15 residues. Trimming stripped 4 bases from V and 3 bases from J, with 10 bases between. Germline V gene data show CDR1 as SGHNT and CDR2 as YENEEA. The sample belongs to a study of regulatory T cells in long-lasting Graves disease. In addition, the sample was reused for a study of T cells in Graves' hyperthyroidism and ophthalmopathy.

The sample here was peripheral blood mononuclear cells (PBMCs), taken at new diagnosis, from a patient treated with antithyroid drugs. The sequence came from a woman between 25 and 40 years old with Graves disease. The V and J genes are TRBV11-3 and TRBJ1-6; D is unclear. Here the CDR3 reads CASSSDSVYNSPLHF. DNA of the CDR3: TGTGCCAGCAGCTCAGACTCGGTCTATAATTCACCCCTCCACTTT.